These T cell receptor beta chains were read from a single sample in a study of blood T cell repertoires in COVID-19. TCRdb's table, derived via immunoSEQ multiplex PCR, lists solely in-frame clones and lacks some. The table shows about 83,000 clones, with roughly 80% occurring only once. Sample: peripheral blood. These receptors were taken from a woman aged 80 or older with acute or convalescent COVID-19. CDR3s include the opening cysteine and the closing phenylalanine or tryptophan. A D gene is named only where the DNA matches it firmly. A clone size is listed for some rows: how often the clone was seen (once, few, many), or a class if it is expanded.

.	TRBV16	.	TRBJ1-2	TGTGCCAGCAGCCAATCACCTGAAGCGACAGGCTATGGCTACACCTTC	CASSQSPEATGYGYTF
.	TRBV6-5	.	TRBJ1-2	TGTGCCAGCAGTTACTCCCTTGGGGGAGGCTATGGCTACACCTTC	CASSYSLGGGYGYTF
TRBD2	TRBV7-8	.	TRBJ2-5	TGTGCCAGCAGTATTAGCCGGGGAGGGTACCAAGAGACCCAGTACTTC	CASSISRGGYQETQYF
.	TRBV7-6	once	TRBJ2-7	TGTGCCAGCAGCTTAGAGAGAGAGCAGTACTTC	CASSLEREQYF
TRBD2	TRBV7-3	.	TRBJ2-5	TGTGCCAGCAGCGTCGGGACTAGCGGAGCCCAGTACTTC	CASSVGTSGAQYF
.	TRBV2	medium-sized	TRBJ2-2	TGTGCCAGCAAAGGAGCGGCGACCACCGGGGAGCTGTTTTTT	CASKGAATTGELFF
TRBD2	TRBV28	.	TRBJ2-1	TGTGCCAGCAGTTTATATGGGACTAAGGATGAGCAGTTCTTC	CASSLYGTKDEQFF
.	TRBV19	.	TRBJ2-5	TGTGCCAGTACCCGGGGGGCGGGCGAGACCCAGTACTTC	CASTRGAGETQYF
.	TRBV21-1	.	TRBJ2-7	TGTGCCAGCAGCATTAAGCCAATAAACCACGAGCAGTACTTC	CASSIKPINHEQYF
.	TRBV18	many	TRBJ1-2	TGTGCCAGCTCACCACCTGGGGGAGGATTTGGCTACACCTTC	CASSPPGGGFGYTF
.	TRBV4-1	.	TRBJ1-4	TGCGCCAGCAGCCCACTAGAGACAGCCGGGGGTGAAAAACTGTTTTTT	CASSPLETAGGEKLFF
TRBD1	TRBV10-3	.	TRBJ1-1	TGTGCCATCACCTCCGGGACAGGGAAAACTGAAGCTTTCTTT	CAITSGTGKTEAFF
.	TRBV28	.	TRBJ1-1	TGTGCCAGCAGTTCCTCCCCGTACACTGAAGCTTTCTTT	CASSSSPYTEAFF
TRBD1	TRBV29-1	.	TRBJ1-2	TGCAGCGTTGGCGGGCAGGGGGCGTATGGCTACACCTTC	CSVGGQGAYGYTF
.	TRBV10-3	once	TRBJ2-7	TGTGCCATCAGTGAGTCCAACAGGGCCTACGAGCAGTACTTC	CAISESNRAYEQYF
TRBD1	TRBV7-2	.	TRBJ1-2	TGTGCCAGCAGCTTAGGGCAGGGGGCCATATTGGGCTACACCTTC	CASSLGQGAILGYTF
.	TRBV12-3/TRBV12-4	.	TRBJ1-1	TGTGCCAGCACCCTTACGAGGTGGGCTGAAGCTTTCTTT	CASTLTRWAEAFF
.	TRBV11-2	.	TRBJ2-1	TGTGCCAGCAGCGCCCTTGGCTGGAGCTCCTACAATGAGCAGTTCTTC	CASSALGWSSYNEQFF
.	TRBV19	.	TRBJ1-2	TGTGCCAGTATGCCACGGGACACCATTTACTATGGCTACACCTTC	CASMPRDTIYYGYTF
.	TRBV24-1	.	TRBJ2-3	TGTGCCACAGTAGCGGATACAGATACGCAGTATTTT	CATVADTDTQYF
TRBD1	TRBV7-2	.	TRBJ1-1	TGTGCCAGCAGCACCGACAGGGGTGCTGAAGCTTTCTTT	CASSTDRGAEAFF
.	TRBV10-2	.	TRBJ1-1	TGCGCCAGCAGTGGAAGGGGTCTCCCTGAAGCTTTCTTT	CASSGRGLPEAFF
TRBD1	TRBV2	.	TRBJ2-2	TGTGCCAGCAGGCCGGACAGGGGGCGTTTGACCGGGGAGCTGTTTTTT	CASRPDRGRLTGELFF
.	TRBV4-3	.	TRBJ1-1	TGCGCCAGCAGCCACCAAGCCGACTACACTGAAGCTTTCTTT	CASSHQADYTEAFF
.	TRBV5-1	.	TRBJ1-5	TGCGCCAGCAGCTTGGGGCAGTCTTCCAATCAGCCCCAGCATTTT	CASSLGQSSNQPQHF
.	TRBV5-3	.	TRBJ2-2	TGTGCCAGAAGCTTAGTGACAGCCTACACCGGGGAGCTGTTTTTT	CARSLVTAYTGELFF
TRBD1	TRBV6-1	.	TRBJ1-3	TGTGCCAGCAGTGAAGCGGGGACAGGAGGAATCTCTGGAAACACCATATATTTT	CASSEAGTGGISGNTIYF
TRBD1	TRBV7-8	.	TRBJ1-5	TGTGCCAGCAGCCGAGCGAACAGGGGCGGACAGCCCCAGCATTTT	CASSRANRGGQPQHF
.	TRBV9	.	TRBJ2-3	TGTGCCAGCAGCGTAGCCCCAGACACAGATACGCAGTATTTT	CASSVAPDTDTQYF
.	TRBV4-1	once	TRBJ2-7	TGCGCCAGCAGCCAAGAGCCACAATCCGTATACGAGCAGTACTTC	CASSQEPQSVYEQYF
.	TRBV11-3	.	TRBJ2-7	TGTGCCAGCAGCTTAGACAGAAAATACGAGCAGTACTTC	CASSLDRKYEQYF
TRBD2	TRBV6-1	few	TRBJ2-7	TGTGCCAGCAGTGAAGCGCCCGGGGGGGCCTACGAGCAGTACTTC	CASSEAPGGAYEQYF
.	TRBV21-1	.	TRBJ1-2	TGTGCCAGCAGCGGGGGCAACAACTATGGCTACACCTTC	CASSGGNNYGYTF
.	TRBV4-3	once	TRBJ1-3	TGCGCCAGCAGCCAAGATCAAGGGGCTGGAAACACCATATATTTT	CASSQDQGAGNTIYF
TRBD2	TRBV4-2	.	TRBJ2-1	TGTGCCAGCAGCCAAGAGGGTTTGGGAGCGGGGGGGTACAATGAGCAGTTCTTC	CASSQEGLGAGGYNEQFF
TRBD1	TRBV10-3	.	TRBJ2-7	TGTGCCATCAATGCCGGGACAGGCGATTACGAGCAGTACTTC	CAINAGTGDYEQYF
.	TRBV11-1	.	TRBJ1-1	TGTGCCAGCAGCTACCTAGGACAGTGGCGGGCTTTCTTT	CASSYLGQWRAFF
.	TRBV29-1	.	TRBJ1-5	TGCAGCGTTGAACAGGCCCGGGGACAGCCCCAGCATTTT	CSVEQARGQPQHF
TRBD1	TRBV5-5	.	TRBJ1-4	TGTGCCAGCAGCCCTGCCTTTGGACAGGGGGATGAAAAACTGTTTTTT	CASSPAFGQGDEKLFF
.	TRBV28	.	TRBJ1-4	TGTGCCAGCAGTTTCCTTAGAGGTGAAAAACTGTTTTTT	CASSFLRGEKLFF
.	TRBV29-1	.	TRBJ1-5	TGCAGCGTTTCGTCTGGCCGAATCAATCAGCCCCAGCATTTT	CSVSSGRINQPQHF
TRBD2	TRBV5-1	once	TRBJ2-3	TGCGCCAGCAGCTTACCTAGCGGGGGGACCACAGATACGCAGTATTTT	CASSLPSGGTTDTQYF
TRBD2	TRBV5-1	.	TRBJ2-3	TGCGCCAGCAGCTTTGAGCCTAGCGGGGGAATCCCCACGAGCACAGATACGCAGTATTTT	CASSFEPSGGIPTSTDTQYF
.	TRBV2	.	TRBJ2-5	TGTGCCAGCGCTGAGATGGAGACCCAGTACTTC	CASAEMETQYF
TRBD2	TRBV18	.	TRBJ2-5	TGTGCCAGCTCACCACAAAGCGGGGGCCCTCGGGAGACCCAGTACTTC	CASSPQSGGPRETQYF
.	TRBV11-2	once	TRBJ1-4	TGTGCCAGCAGCACGGACAGCCTTTTTAATGAAAAACTGTTTTTT	CASSTDSLFNEKLFF
TRBD2	TRBV7-2	.	TRBJ2-7	TGTGCCAGCAGCCCCCAAGCGGGGGGTACCTACGAGCAGTACTTC	CASSPQAGGTYEQYF
TRBD1	TRBV7-8	once	TRBJ1-3	TGTGCCAGCAGAGAGACAGGGGCTGCCGGAAACACCATATATTTT	CASRETGAAGNTIYF
TRBD1	TRBV19	.	TRBJ1-5	TGTGCCAGTAGTCCCGCACAGGGGATTCAGCCCCAGCATTTT	CASSPAQGIQPQHF
TRBD1	TRBV2	.	TRBJ2-5	TGTGCCAGCAGTCAAGCGGACAGGGACCAAGAGACCCAGTACTTC	CASSQADRDQETQYF
.	TRBV12-5	.	TRBJ1-1	TGTGCTAGTGGTTTCGGGGTAGCGACTGAAGCTTTCTTT	CASGFGVATEAFF
.	TRBV11-2	.	TRBJ1-1	TGTGCCAGCAGCTCGTTCAGGGGACCAACTGAAGCTTTCTTT	CASSSFRGPTEAFF
.	TRBV21-1	.	TRBJ1-5	TGTGCCAGCAGCAAAGGAGGACAGGGATCGGGCAATCAGCCCCAGCATTTT	CASSKGGQGSGNQPQHF